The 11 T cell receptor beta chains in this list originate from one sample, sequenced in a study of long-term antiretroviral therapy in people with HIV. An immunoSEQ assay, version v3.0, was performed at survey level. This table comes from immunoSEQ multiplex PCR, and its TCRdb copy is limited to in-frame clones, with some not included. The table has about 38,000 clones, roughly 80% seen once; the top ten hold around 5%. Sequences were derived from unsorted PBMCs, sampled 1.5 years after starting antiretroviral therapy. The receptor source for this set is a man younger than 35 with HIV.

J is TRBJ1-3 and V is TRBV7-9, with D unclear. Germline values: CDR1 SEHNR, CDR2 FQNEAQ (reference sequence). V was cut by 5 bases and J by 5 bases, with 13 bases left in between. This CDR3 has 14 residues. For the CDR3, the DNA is TGTGCCAGCAGCCCGACGGATATTAGAAACACCATATATTTT. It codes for CASSPTDIRNTIYF.

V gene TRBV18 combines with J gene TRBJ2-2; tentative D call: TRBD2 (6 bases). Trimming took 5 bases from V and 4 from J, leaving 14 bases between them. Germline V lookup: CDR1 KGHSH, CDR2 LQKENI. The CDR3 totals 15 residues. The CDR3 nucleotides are TGTGCCAGCTCAGATACCTTGGGGGGCACCGGGGAGCTGTTTTTT. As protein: CASSDTLGGTGELFF.

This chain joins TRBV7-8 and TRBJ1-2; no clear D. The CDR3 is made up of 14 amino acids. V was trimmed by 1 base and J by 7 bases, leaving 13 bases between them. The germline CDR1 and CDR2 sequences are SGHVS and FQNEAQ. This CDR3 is CASSLGPKVGGYTF. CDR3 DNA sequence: TGTGCCAGCAGCTTAGGCCCGAAGGTTGGTGGCTACACCTTC.

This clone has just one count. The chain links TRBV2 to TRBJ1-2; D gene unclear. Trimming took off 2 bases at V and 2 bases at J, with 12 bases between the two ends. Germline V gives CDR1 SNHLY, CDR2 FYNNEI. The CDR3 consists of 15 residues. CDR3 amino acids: CASSESRNQNYGYTF. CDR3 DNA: TGTGCCAGCAGTGAAAGCAGGAATCAAAACTATGGCTACACCTTC.

CDR3 loop: CASSPADRGLSYEQYF. The CDR3 DNA is TGCGCCAGCAGCCCGGCGGACAGGGGGCTTTCCTACGAGCAGTACTTC. V is TRBV5-1 and J is TRBJ2-7; 11 bases match TRBD1. The V segment lost 4 bases and the J segment 1 base; nucleotides outside the gene matches: 7. CDR3 length: 16 amino acids. Germline CDR1 reads SGHRS; CDR2 reads YFSETQ.

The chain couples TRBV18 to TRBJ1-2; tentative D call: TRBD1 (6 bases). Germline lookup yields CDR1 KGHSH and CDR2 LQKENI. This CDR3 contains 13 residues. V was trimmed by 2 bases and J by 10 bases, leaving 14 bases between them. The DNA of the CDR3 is TGTGCCAGCTCACCAGGACAGACGATACACTACACCTTC. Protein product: CASSPGQTIHYTF.

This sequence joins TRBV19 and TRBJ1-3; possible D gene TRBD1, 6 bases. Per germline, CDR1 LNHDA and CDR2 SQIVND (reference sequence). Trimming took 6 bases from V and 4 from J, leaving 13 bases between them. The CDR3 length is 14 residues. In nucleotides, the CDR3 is TGTGCCAGTAGAAGGGGACACGGAGGAAACACCATATATTTT. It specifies CASRRGHGGNTIYF.

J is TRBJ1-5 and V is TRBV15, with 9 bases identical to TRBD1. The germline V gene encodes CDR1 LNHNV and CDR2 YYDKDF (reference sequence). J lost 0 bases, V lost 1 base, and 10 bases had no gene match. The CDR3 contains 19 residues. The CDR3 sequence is CATSRVGTGRQYSNQPQHF. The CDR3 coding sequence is TGTGCCACCAGCAGAGTAGGGACAGGGCGTCAGTATAGCAATCAGCCCCAGCATTTT.

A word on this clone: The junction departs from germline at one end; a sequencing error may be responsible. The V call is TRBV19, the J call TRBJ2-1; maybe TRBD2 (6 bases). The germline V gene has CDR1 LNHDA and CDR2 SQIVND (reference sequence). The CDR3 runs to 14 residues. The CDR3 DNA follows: TGTGCCAGTAGTACCGCGGGGCTCTACGATGAGCAGTTCTTC. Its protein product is CASSTAGLYDEQFF. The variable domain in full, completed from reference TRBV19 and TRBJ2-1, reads DGGITQSPKYLFRKEGQNVTLSCEQNLNHDAMYWYRQDPGQGLRLIYYSQIVNDFQKGDIAEGYSVSREKKESFPLTVTSAQKNPTAFYLCASSTAGLYDEQFFGPGTRLTVL.

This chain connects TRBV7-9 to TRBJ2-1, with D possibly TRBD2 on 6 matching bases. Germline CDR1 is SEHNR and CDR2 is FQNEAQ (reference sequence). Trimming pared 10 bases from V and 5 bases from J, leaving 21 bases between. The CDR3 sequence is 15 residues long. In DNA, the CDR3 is TGTGCCACTACGGCGGCGGGGCATCGAAACAATGAGCAGTTCTTC. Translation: CATTAAGHRNNEQFF.

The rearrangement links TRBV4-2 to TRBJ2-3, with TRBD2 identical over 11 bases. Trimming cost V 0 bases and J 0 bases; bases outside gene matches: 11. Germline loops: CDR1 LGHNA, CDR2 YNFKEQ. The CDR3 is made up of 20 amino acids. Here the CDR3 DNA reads TGTGCCAGCAGCCAAGATCAGAATGGGGGACTAGCGGTGAGCACAGATACGCAGTATTTT. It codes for CASSQDQNGGLAVSTDTQYF.